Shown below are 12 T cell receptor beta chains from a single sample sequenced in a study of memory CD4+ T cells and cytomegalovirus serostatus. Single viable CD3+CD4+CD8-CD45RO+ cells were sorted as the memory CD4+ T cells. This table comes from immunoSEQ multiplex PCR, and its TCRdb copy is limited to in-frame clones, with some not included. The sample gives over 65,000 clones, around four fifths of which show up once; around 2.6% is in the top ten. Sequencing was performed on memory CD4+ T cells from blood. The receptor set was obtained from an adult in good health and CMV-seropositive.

CDR3 protein: CASRASVRGGFQPQHF. DNA for the CDR3: TGTGCCAGCAGGGCATCGGTTCGAGGGGGATTTCAGCCCCAGCATTTT. This chain connects TRBV28 to TRBJ1-5, with a possible D match to TRBD1 (6 bases). V was shortened by 6 bases and J by 6 bases, with 21 bases between the two germline ends. The CDR3 extends over 16 amino acids. CDR1 is MDHEN, CDR2 SYDVKM, per germline.

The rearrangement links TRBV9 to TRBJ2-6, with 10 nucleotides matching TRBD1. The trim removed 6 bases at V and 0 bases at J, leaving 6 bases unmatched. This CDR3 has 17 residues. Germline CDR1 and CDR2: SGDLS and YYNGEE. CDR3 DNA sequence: TGTGCCAGCACCCCGGGACAGGGGAGCTCTGGGGCCAACGTCCTGACTTTC. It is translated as CASTPGQGSSGANVLTF. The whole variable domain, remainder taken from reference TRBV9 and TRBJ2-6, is DSGVTQTPKHLITATGQRVTLRCSPRSGDLSVYWYQQSLDQGLQFLIQYYNGEERAKGNILERFSAQQFPDLHSELNLSSLELGDSALYFCASTPGQGSSGANVLTFGAGSRLTVL.

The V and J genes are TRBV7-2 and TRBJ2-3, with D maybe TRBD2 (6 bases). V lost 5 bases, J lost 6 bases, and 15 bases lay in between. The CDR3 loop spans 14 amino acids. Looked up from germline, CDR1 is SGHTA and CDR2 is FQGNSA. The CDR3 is CASSDRFGGDTQYF. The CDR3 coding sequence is TGTGCCAGCAGCGACCGCTTCGGGGGTGATACGCAGTATTTT.

CDR3 in DNA: TGCGCCAGCAGCTTGGCCCAGAGGACCGGGGAGCTGTTTTTT. Translated: CASSLAQRTGELFF. V is TRBV5-1 and J is TRBJ2-2; D uncertain. V lost 0 bases, J lost 5 bases, and 8 bases lay in between. Germline V CDR1 and CDR2: SGHRS, YFSETQ. The CDR3 is 14 amino acids.

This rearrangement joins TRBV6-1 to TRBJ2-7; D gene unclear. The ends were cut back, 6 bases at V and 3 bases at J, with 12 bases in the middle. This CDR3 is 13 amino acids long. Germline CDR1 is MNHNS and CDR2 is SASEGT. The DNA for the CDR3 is TGTGCCAGCAGCTGGGAATGGGACTACGAGCAGTACTTC. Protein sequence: CASSWEWDYEQYF.

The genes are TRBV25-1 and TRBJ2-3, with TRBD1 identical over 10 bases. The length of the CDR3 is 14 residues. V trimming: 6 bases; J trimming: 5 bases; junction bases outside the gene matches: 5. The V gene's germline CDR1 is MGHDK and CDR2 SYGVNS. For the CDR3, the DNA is TGTGCCAGCAGGATGACAGGGGGCAAAGATACGCAGTATTTT. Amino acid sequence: CASRMTGGKDTQYF. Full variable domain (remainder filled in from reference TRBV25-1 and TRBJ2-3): EADIYQTPRYLVIGTGKKITLECSQTMGHDKMYWYQQDPGMELHLIHYSYGVNSTEKGDLSSESTVSRIRTEHFPLTLESARPSHTSQYLCASRMTGGKDTQYFGPGTRLTVL.

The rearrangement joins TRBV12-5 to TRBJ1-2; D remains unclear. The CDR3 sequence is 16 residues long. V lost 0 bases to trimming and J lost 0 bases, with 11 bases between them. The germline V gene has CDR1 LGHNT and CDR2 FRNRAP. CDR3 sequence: CASGLVLPTTNYGYTF. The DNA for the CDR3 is TGTGCTAGTGGTTTGGTACTTCCGACTACTAACTATGGCTACACCTTC.

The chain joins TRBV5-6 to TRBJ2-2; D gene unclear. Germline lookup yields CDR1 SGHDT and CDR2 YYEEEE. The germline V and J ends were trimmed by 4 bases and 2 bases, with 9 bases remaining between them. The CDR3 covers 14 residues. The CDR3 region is CASSPPLNTGELFF. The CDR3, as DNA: TGTGCCAGCAGCCCGCCACTTAACACCGGGGAGCTGTTTTTT.

CDR3 region: CAALRAFQETQYF. In DNA, the CDR3 is TGTGCCGCACTAAGGGCCTTCCAAGAGACCCAGTACTTC. The V and J genes are TRBV30 and TRBJ2-5; no definite D call. The CDR3 covers 13 residues. V lost 8 bases and J 1 base, leaving 14 bases between the germline ends. CDR1 and CDR2 (germline): GTSNPN, SVGIG (reference sequence). The variable domain in full, with the rest retrieved from reference TRBV30 and TRBJ2-5, is SQTIHQWPATLVQPVGSPLSLECTVEGTSNPNLYWYRQAAGRGLQLLFYSVGIGQISSEVPQNLSASRPQDRQFILSSKKLLLSDSGFYLCAALRAFQETQYFGPGTRLLVL.

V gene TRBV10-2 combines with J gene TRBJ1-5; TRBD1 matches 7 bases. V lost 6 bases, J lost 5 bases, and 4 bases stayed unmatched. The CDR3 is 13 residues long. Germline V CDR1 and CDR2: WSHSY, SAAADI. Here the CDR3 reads CASSTGEDQPQHF. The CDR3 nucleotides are TGCGCCAGCAGCACAGGGGAGGATCAGCCCCAGCATTTT.

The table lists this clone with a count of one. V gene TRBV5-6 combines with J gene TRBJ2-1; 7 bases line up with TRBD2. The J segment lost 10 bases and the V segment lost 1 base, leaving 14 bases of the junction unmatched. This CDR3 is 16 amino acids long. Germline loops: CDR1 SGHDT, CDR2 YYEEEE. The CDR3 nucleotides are TGTGCCAGCAGCTTGTTAACTAGCGCACTCCCTGGGGAGCAGTTCTTC. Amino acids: CASSLLTSALPGEQFF.

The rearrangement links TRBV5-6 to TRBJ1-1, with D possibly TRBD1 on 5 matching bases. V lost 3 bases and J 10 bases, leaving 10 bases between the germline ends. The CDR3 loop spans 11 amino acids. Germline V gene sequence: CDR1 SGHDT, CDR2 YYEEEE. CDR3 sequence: CASSSRDVAFF. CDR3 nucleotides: TGTGCCAGCAGCTCCCGGGACGTAGCTTTCTTT.